A single sample gave rise to the 19 T cell receptor beta chains below, sequenced in a study of prognosis after radiotherapy for stage I lung cancer. The authors amplified TCR beta CDR3 from genomic DNA using two-round multiplex PCR. The first round of PCR was done with primers that matched each TRBV and TRBJ gene. Each CDR3 protein gets one entry after TCRdb re-called the multiplex PCR reads with MiXCR. Here the sample spans about 31,000 distinct CDR3 sequences, 35% to 45% being singletons. The input for sequencing was PBMCs, taken before or after stereotactic body radiation therapy (not recorded which). The receptor set was obtained from a donor of 50 years or more with non-small cell lung cancer.

This clonotype was observed at least ten times. The rearrangement joins TRBV19 to TRBJ2-1, with D perhaps matching TRBD2 (6 bases). Germline CDR1 and CDR2: LNHDA and SQIVND (reference sequence). The V and J ends lost 0 bases and 2 bases respectively, with 11 bases between them. The CDR3 is 16 residues long. The CDR3 sequence: CASSIDASATYNEQFF. DNA of the CDR3: TGTGCCAGTAGTATAGACGCTAGCGCAACCTACAATGAGCAGTTCTTC.

As concerns this clonotype: The germline gene is not matched at one end of the junction; a read error may be the cause. This CDR3 is CVSSLVAVEAFF. In nucleotides, the CDR3 is TGTGTCAGCAGCTTAGTGGCGGTTGAAGCTTTCTTT. The chain carries TRBV11-2 and TRBJ1-1; D unresolved. The CDR3 loop spans 12 amino acids. Germline CDR1 and CDR2: SGHAT and FQNNGV. Based on the CDR3 plus reference TRBV11-2 and TRBJ1-1, the full variable domain is EAGVAQSPRYKIIEKRQSVAFWCNPISGHATLYWYQQILGQGPKLLIQFQNNGVVDDSQLPKDRFSAERLKGVDSTLKIQPAKLEDSAVYLCVSSLVAVEAFFGQGTRLTVV.

The chain combines TRBV5-1 with TRBJ2-5; D unclear. Trimming stripped 2 bases from V and 1 base from J, with 12 bases between. The germline V gene encodes CDR1 SGHRS and CDR2 YFSETQ. The CDR3 length is 15 residues. The CDR3: CASSFGRPFQETQYF. The CDR3 coding sequence is TGCGCCAGCAGCTTCGGACGTCCCTTCCAAGAGACCCAGTACTTC.

In its sample, this clonotype was seen many times. J is TRBJ2-7 and V is TRBV5-1; TRBD1 matches 7 bases. This CDR3 contains 13 residues. Germline CDR1 and CDR2: SGHRS and YFSETQ. Trimming cost V 8 bases and J 3 bases; bases outside gene matches: 8. The DNA for the CDR3 is TGCGCCAGTTCAACAGGGGACCGCTACGAGCAGTACTTC. Encoded protein: CASSTGDRYEQYF.

In its sample, this clonotype was seen many times. The V call is TRBV20-1, the J call TRBJ2-7; TRBD2 matches 8 bases. With 1 base clipped from V and 3 bases from J, the junction kept 8 bases outside the gene matches. Germline V gives CDR1 DFQATT, CDR2 SNEGSKA (reference sequence). The CDR3 runs to 15 residues. CDR3 loop: CSARGVGLGDYEQYF. CDR3 DNA: TGCAGTGCTAGAGGGGTGGGACTAGGGGACTACGAGCAGTACTTC.

With regard to this clonotype: This probably arose from a read error, given a far larger clone one base away. The chain joins TRBV6-6 to TRBJ2-3; TRBD2 aligns across 11 bases. The CDR3 is 16 residues long. Germline V lookup: CDR1 MNHNY, CDR2 SVGAGI (reference sequence). Trimming took 7 bases from V and 0 from J; bases not matched to a gene: 6. CDR3 loop: CASIRTSGFSTDTQYF. In DNA form, the CDR3 reads TGTGCCAGCATCCGGACTAGCGGGTTTAGCACAGATACGCAGTATTTT.

V usage is TRBV20-1 and J usage is TRBJ2-1; 7 bases are a match to TRBD2. The CDR3 consists of 14 residues. J gave up 0 bases and V 6 bases, and 5 bases lay outside the gene matches. CDR1 is DFQATT and CDR2 is SNEGSKA in the germline V gene (reference sequence). The CDR3 here is CSAPTSLSYNEQFF. In DNA form, the CDR3 reads TGCAGTGCACCGACTAGCCTCTCCTACAATGAGCAGTTCTTC.

The CDR3 here is CSARCPDGYTF. The CDR3 coding sequence is TGCAGTGCGAGGTGCCCCGATGGCTACACCTTC. V gene TRBV20-1 combines with J gene TRBJ1-2; D uncertain. Germline V gives CDR1 DFQATT, CDR2 SNEGSKA (reference sequence). Between the trimmed V and J ends, which lost 6 bases and 6 bases, there was a span of 11 bases. This CDR3 comprises 11 residues.

The table lists this clonotype with many counts. The J gene is TRBJ1-1, the V gene TRBV5-8; no clear D gene. Trimming took 1 base from V and 0 from J, leaving 13 bases between them. Germline lookup yields CDR1 SGHTS and CDR2 YDEGEE. The CDR3 runs to 16 residues. CDR3 loop: CASSLFSGYMNTEAFF. The DNA for the CDR3 is TGTGCCAGCAGCTTGTTTTCAGGTTACATGAACACTGAAGCTTTCTTT.

This clonotype occurred many times. V and J are TRBV7-3 and TRBJ2-1, with D unresolved. CDR3 length equals 13 residues. CDR1 SGHTA and CDR2 FQGTGA come from the germline V gene. V shed 2 bases and J shed 4 bases, with 6 bases lying between them. The CDR3 spells CASSLSRYNEQFF. In DNA form, the CDR3 reads TGTGCCAGCAGCTTATCCAGGTACAATGAGCAGTTCTTC.

This chain links TRBV2 with TRBJ2-4; TRBD2 aligns across 7 bases. Trimming cost V 3 bases and J 1 base; bases outside gene matches: 12. CDR1 and CDR2 (germline): SNHLY, FYNNEI. The CDR3 sequence is 18 residues long. The CDR3 loop reads CASSDGGGTIWAKNIQYF. The DNA of the CDR3 is TGTGCCAGCAGTGATGGGGGAGGGACGATCTGGGCCAAAAACATTCAGTACTTC.

This clonotype was counted many times. The chain couples TRBV6-1 to TRBJ1-1; maybe TRBD1 (5 bases). CDR1 MNHNS and CDR2 SASEGT come from the germline V gene. Trimming removed 7 bases at V and 1 base at J, with 10 bases between. The CDR3 totals 13 residues. Written as DNA, the CDR3 is TGTGCCAGCACCTCGGGGCAGAACACTGAAGCTTTCTTT. It is translated as CASTSGQNTEAFF.

To note about this clonotype: The CDR3 end shows no conserved phenylalanine or tryptophan, and so a read error is likely. The chain joins TRBV6-1 to TRBJ1-2; TRBD1 might be the D (5 bases). Germline CDR1 and CDR2: MNHNS and SASEGT. Trimming cost V 2 bases and J 5 bases, with 12 bases left between them. This CDR3 is built from 14 residues. The CDR3 protein is CASSEPTARYGYTS. The CDR3, as DNA: TGTGCCAGCAGTGAACCGACAGCCAGATATGGCTACACCTCC.

This clonotype has a count of ten or more. The rearrangement links TRBV6-1 to TRBJ1-4; 10 bases are shared with TRBD1. The V gene end was trimmed by 5 bases and the J gene end by 8 bases; junction bases not matched to a gene: 8. This CDR3 comprises 15 residues. Germline V gene sequence: CDR1 MNHNS, CDR2 SASEGT. CDR3: CASSPQGQGSEKLFF. The CDR3 coding sequence is TGTGCCAGCAGTCCCCAGGGACAGGGGAGCGAAAAACTGTTTTTT.

This clonotype was detected a few times. A far larger clone is one nucleotide away, so this likely arose from a read error. The CDR3 loop is CASSYSPCPYTEAFF. The CDR3 bases are TGTGCCAGCAGTTACTCTCCGTGTCCGTACACTGAAGCTTTCTTT. The chain recombines TRBV6-9 with TRBJ1-1; D gene ambiguous. V lost 3 bases and J 3 bases, leaving 14 bases between the germline ends. The V gene's germline CDR1 is MNHGY and CDR2 SVAAGI. This CDR3 is built from 15 residues.

Points on this clonotype: This could be a read error, since a much larger clone is one nucleotide away. The rearrangement uses TRBV11-3 and TRBJ2-2, with 8 bases lining up with TRBD2. The trim removed 5 bases at V and 10 bases at J, leaving 12 bases unmatched. The germline V gene encodes CDR1 SGHNT and CDR2 YENEEA. The CDR3 contains 15 residues. The CDR3 loop reads CASSRTGGVAEELFF. The CDR3 DNA follows: TGTGCCAGCAGCCGAACCGGGGGGGTAGCCGAGGAGCTGTTTTTT.

With regard to this clonotype: This may come from a read error, since a much larger clone is one base off. The rearrangement uses TRBV5-4 and TRBJ2-7; D possibly corresponds to TRBD2 (6 bases). CDR1 is SGHNT and CDR2 is YYREEE in the germline V gene (reference sequence). This CDR3 has 15 amino acids. CDR3 sequence: CASGLGGTPFYEQYF. CDR3 nucleotides: TGTGCCAGCGGCTTGGGCGGGACTCCATTCTACGAGCAGTACTTC.

V and J are TRBV12-5 and TRBJ1-1; D unresolved. The CDR3 runs 16 residues. Germline V gives CDR1 LGHNT, CDR2 FRNRAP. V lost 2 bases, J lost 3 bases, and 16 bases lay in between. CDR3 coding DNA: TGTGCTAGTGGTTTGCCACCTACATGTCTGGACACTGAAGCTTTCTTT. Translating gives CASGLPPTCLDTEAFF.

This clonotype was picked up many times. The rearrangement links TRBV20-1 to TRBJ1-2; D gene ambiguous. With 4 bases removed from V and 2 bases from J, the gap between germline ends came to 8 bases. CDR1 and CDR2 (germline): DFQATT, SNEGSKA (reference sequence). The CDR3 has 12 residues. CDR3 coding DNA: TGCAGTGCTATTGAGATCAACTATGGCTACACCTTC. It encodes CSAIEINYGYTF.